Listed below are T cell receptor beta chains from one sample, sequenced in a study of cytomegalovirus exposure and HLA in healthy donors. Here immunoSEQ multiplex PCR was the method, and the copy in TCRdb shows in-frame clones only, minus some. Among more than 90,000 clones listed, 75% to 80% were seen once. Sequencing input: PBMCs. The source is a female donor in good health and CMV-seronegative. Each CDR3 is given with its conserved first and last residue. A D gene is named only where the DNA matches it firmly. Size values are once, few and many counts, or a class for expanded clones, and some rows have none.

clone size,V gene,CDR3 length,J gene,D gene,CDR3 DNA,CDR3 protein
.,TRBV6-4,15,TRBJ2-2,TRBD2,TGTGCCAGCAGTGTACTAGCGGGTAACACCGGGGAGCTGTTTTTT,CASSVLAGNTGELFF
.,TRBV5-1,15,TRBJ1-5,.,TGCGCCAGCAGCTTGGACCCGGGGAACAATCAGCCCCAGCATTTT,CASSLDPGNNQPQHF
.,TRBV20-1,11,TRBJ2-1,.,TGCAGTGCTGGACACTCAAGAGAGCAGTTCTTC,CSAGHSREQFF
.,TRBV9,14,TRBJ1-1,.,TGTGCCAGCAGCGTAGTTGGGGGGAATCATGAAGCTTTCTTT,CASSVVGGNHEAFF
few,TRBV27,14,TRBJ2-7,TRBD1,TGTGCCAGCAGTTTGAGGGACAGTGGTGACGAGCAGTACTTC,CASSLRDSGDEQYF
.,TRBV7-2,18,TRBJ2-3,TRBD2,TGTGCCAGCAGCTCCGGACTAGCGGTCTTTAGCAGCACAGATACGCAGTATTTT,CASSSGLAVFSSTDTQYF
few,TRBV5-4,14,TRBJ2-5,TRBD2,TGTGCCAGCAGCTTGGATAGCGGGAGTGAGACCCAGTACTTC,CASSLDSGSETQYF
.,TRBV19,14,TRBJ2-1,TRBD2,TGTGCCAGTAGTATAGGGACTAGCGGGAGGTTAGAGTTCTTC,CASSIGTSGRLEFF
.,TRBV2,14,TRBJ2-1,TRBD2,TGTGCCAGCAGTGAGGCTAGCGGTGCAAATGAGCAGTTCTTC,CASSEASGANEQFF
.,TRBV4-1,18,TRBJ2-2,TRBD2,TGCGCCAGCAGCCAACGACTAGCGGGAGGGAAGAACACCGGGGAGCTGTTTTTT,CASSQRLAGGKNTGELFF
.,TRBV18,16,TRBJ2-5,TRBD2,TGTGCCAGCTCACTTCCCTTTACGGGACTAGCTGAGACCCAGTACTTC,CASSLPFTGLAETQYF
.,TRBV7-8,16,TRBJ1-2,TRBD1,TGTGCCAGCAGCTCCGTCCCGGGACAGGGGTTCGCTGGCTACACCTTC,CASSSVPGQGFAGYTF
few,TRBV19,13,TRBJ1-2,TRBD1,TGTGCCAGTAGCGAGACAGGGAACTATGGCTACACCTTC,CASSETGNYGYTF
.,TRBV19,14,TRBJ2-7,.,TGTGCCAGTAGTATAGGCGCAGGCACTTACGAGCAGTACTTC,CASSIGAGTYEQYF
.,TRBV6-6,16,TRBJ1-5,.,TGTGCCAGCAGCCTCGTTGGAAGTAGCGGCAATCAGCCCCAGCATTTT,CASSLVGSSGNQPQHF
.,TRBV5-4,16,TRBJ1-1,.,TGTGCCAGCAGCTTGGATACGGGGGACGGAATAACGGGAGCTTTCTTT,CASSLDTGDGITGAFF
.,TRBV15,14,TRBJ1-4,TRBD1,TGTGCCACCAGCAGAGGACAGGGCGGGGAAAAACTGTTTTTT,CATSRGQGGEKLFF
.,TRBV28,14,TRBJ2-7,TRBD1,TGTGCCACCTCTGTACCGGGACAGGTTTACGAGCAGTACTTC,CATSVPGQVYEQYF
once,TRBV5-1,16,TRBJ2-5,TRBD2,TGCGCCAGCAGCTTGGGTCTAGCGGGAGGGCAAGAGACCCAGTACTTC,CASSLGLAGGQETQYF
once,TRBV5-1,14,TRBJ2-7,TRBD2,TGCGCCAGCAGCTTGGCAGGACTAGACTACGAGCAGTACTTC,CASSLAGLDYEQYF
once,TRBV7-2,17,TRBJ1-5,.,TGTGCCAGCAGCTTATTCCAGAGCGCGTATAGCAATCAGCCCCAGCATTTT,CASSLFQSAYSNQPQHF
.,TRBV7-9,15,TRBJ2-7,.,TGTTCCAGCAGCCCACCGGTCCGGGGGTTTACGGAGCAGTACTTC,CSSSPPVRGFTEQYF
.,TRBV27,15,TRBJ1-2,TRBD1,TGTGCCAGCAGTCCGCGACAGGGCCTCCTCTATGGCTACACCTTC,CASSPRQGLLYGYTF
.,TRBV7-9,16,TRBJ2-7,.,TGTGCCAGCAGCTTATTAGCGGGACAGGGTTCCTACGAGCAGTACTTC,CASSLLAGQGSYEQYF
.,TRBV5-1,15,TRBJ2-7,TRBD2,TGCGCCAGCAGCTCTGGGACTAGCGGGGTGCGAGAGCAGTACTTC,CASSSGTSGVREQYF
.,TRBV7-9,14,TRBJ1-6,.,TGTGCCAGCAGCTTAGAACAGCCGAATTCACCCCTCCACTTT,CASSLEQPNSPLHF
.,TRBV19,15,TRBJ1-2,.,TGTGCCAGTATGAGGGCACAGTTCGGTCTTGGCGGCTACACCTTC,CASMRAQFGLGGYTF
.,TRBV28,14,TRBJ1-2,.,TGTGCCAGCAGTTTTCAGGGGCCAAACTATGGCTACACCTTC,CASSFQGPNYGYTF
.,TRBV5-6,13,TRBJ1-1,TRBD1,TGTGCCAGCGCTAACAGGGGGGGCACTGAAGCTTTCTTT,CASANRGGTEAFF